This is a list of T cell receptor beta chains from one sample in a study of T cells after yellow fever vaccination. TCRdb recomputed calls from the 5' RACE reads with MiXCR, one row per CDR3 protein. The sample carries fewer than 500,000 distinct CDR3 sequences, 18% recorded once. The input for sequencing was PBMCs, taken before the yellow fever booster vaccination. The receptors come from a man between 18 and 35 years old who received the YFV17D yellow fever vaccine. The CDR3 runs from the conserved cysteine through the conserved F or W. The D gene is left open where the match is weak. The size of a clone is reported for some rows only, either as once, few or many, or as a class for expanded clones.

J gene: TRBJ1-2; D gene: .; V gene: TRBV9; clone size: few; CDR3 DNA: TGTGCCAGCAGCTCGGAGGGTAGGGGTGGCTACACCTTC; CDR3 protein: CASSSEGRGGYTF
J gene: TRBJ1-2; D gene: TRBD1; V gene: TRBV9; clone size: .; CDR3 DNA: TGTGCCAGCAGCGTAGGCCCCAACAGGGGGCTTAACTATGGCTACACCTTC; CDR3 protein: CASSVGPNRGLNYGYTF
J gene: TRBJ2-7; D gene: .; V gene: TRBV6-2/TRBV6-3; clone size: .; CDR3 DNA: TGTGCCACCAGTTACTCTCCAGGTGATACCTCCTACGAGCAGTACTTC; CDR3 protein: CATSYSPGDTSYEQYF
J gene: TRBJ1-5; D gene: .; V gene: TRBV7-2; clone size: .; CDR3 DNA: TGTGCCAGCAGCCCCAGCCAGGGCAATCAGCCCCAGCATTTT; CDR3 protein: CASSPSQGNQPQHF
J gene: TRBJ1-5; D gene: .; V gene: TRBV28; clone size: few; CDR3 DNA: TGTGCCAGCATCCTTGCATTAGGTCAGCCCCAGCATTTT; CDR3 protein: CASILALGQPQHF
J gene: TRBJ2-7; D gene: TRBD2; V gene: TRBV20-1; clone size: .; CDR3 DNA: TGCAGTGCGGGGACTACCCTAAAGCAGTACTTC; CDR3 protein: CSAGTTLKQYF
J gene: TRBJ2-7; D gene: .; V gene: TRBV7-3; clone size: few; CDR3 DNA: TGTGCCAGCAGCTTTCAACCAGGCGGGGAGCAGTACTTC; CDR3 protein: CASSFQPGGEQYF
J gene: TRBJ2-5; D gene: .; V gene: TRBV20-1; clone size: .; CDR3 DNA: TGCAGTGTGGCGGGACAGGGTTTTGGACTAGCGATGGGAGAGACCCAGTACTTC; CDR3 protein: CSVAGQGFGLAMGETQYF
J gene: TRBJ1-1; D gene: .; V gene: TRBV20-1; clone size: .; CDR3 DNA: TGCAGTGCTTTCCCTCGAGGACAGATGAACACTGAAGCTTTCTTT; CDR3 protein: CSAFPRGQMNTEAFF
J gene: TRBJ1-2; D gene: TRBD1; V gene: TRBV4-1; clone size: .; CDR3 DNA: TGCGCCAGCAGCTCTCAACAGGGGGGGGGAGCTAACTATGGCTACACCTTC; CDR3 protein: CASSSQQGGGANYGYTF
J gene: TRBJ1-4; D gene: .; V gene: TRBV4-1; clone size: .; CDR3 DNA: TGCGCCAGCGGAAGGGGGGCAACTAATGAAAAACTGTTTTTT; CDR3 protein: CASGRGATNEKLFF
J gene: TRBJ1-1; D gene: .; V gene: TRBV7-9; clone size: few; CDR3 DNA: TGTGCCAGCAGCCCCGCCGGGTCTGAAGCTTTCTTT; CDR3 protein: CASSPAGSEAFF
J gene: TRBJ1-4; D gene: TRBD1; V gene: TRBV2; clone size: .; CDR3 DNA: TGTGCCAGCAGACCCCGGGACAGGGGGAATGAAAAACTGTTTTTT; CDR3 protein: CASRPRDRGNEKLFF
J gene: TRBJ1-5; D gene: TRBD1; V gene: TRBV6-6; clone size: .; CDR3 DNA: TGTGCCAGCAGCTACCAAGACAGGGGCTTTCAGCCCCAGCATTTT; CDR3 protein: CASSYQDRGFQPQHF
J gene: TRBJ2-3; D gene: TRBD1; V gene: TRBV6-5; clone size: few; CDR3 DNA: TGTGCCAGCAGTTACTCGATTGTACAGGGGGGAGATACGCAGTATTTT; CDR3 protein: CASSYSIVQGGDTQYF
J gene: TRBJ1-2; D gene: .; V gene: TRBV30; clone size: .; CDR3 DNA: TGTGCCTGGGGGAGTGGCTACACCTTC; CDR3 protein: CAWGSGYTF